This T cell receptor (beta chain) was sequenced during a study of cytomegalovirus exposure and HLA in healthy donors. Germline CDR1 and CDR2: WNHNN and SYGVQD (reference sequence). Trimming took 8 bases from V and 6 from J; bases not matched to a gene: 12. The CDR3 covers 16 residues. At sampling all donors were nominally healthy, likely with unrecorded immune exposures. The study ran its PCR with 60 Vbeta and 13 Jbeta primers. Assay used: immunoSEQ multiplex PCR; TCRdb lists only in-frame clones, some missing. This repertoire includes about 200,000 clones. Input material: PBMCs. The chain recombines TRBV10-1 with TRBJ2-2; 10 bases agree with TRBD2. The receptor's source is a man aged 25-45 years in good health and CMV-seronegative. DNA of the CDR3: TGCGCCAGCGGGTCTAGCGGGAGTGAAGCAGCCGGGGAGCTGTTTTTT. It translates to CASGSSGSEAAGELFF.